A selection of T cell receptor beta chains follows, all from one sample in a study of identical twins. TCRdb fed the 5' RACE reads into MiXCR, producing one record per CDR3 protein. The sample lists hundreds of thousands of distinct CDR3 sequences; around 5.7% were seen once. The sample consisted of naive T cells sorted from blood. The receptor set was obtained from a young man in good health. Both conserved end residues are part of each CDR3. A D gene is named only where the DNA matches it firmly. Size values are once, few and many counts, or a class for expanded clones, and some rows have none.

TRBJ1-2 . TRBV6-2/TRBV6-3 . CASSYSAGDGYTF TGTGCCAGCAGTTACTCGGCAGGGGATGGCTACACCTTC
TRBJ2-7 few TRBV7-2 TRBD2 CASSSGLVYYEQYF TGTGCCAGCAGCTCTGGACTAGTCTACTACGAGCAGTACTTC
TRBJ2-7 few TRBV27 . CASSLSPEWDEQYF TGTGCCAGCAGTTTATCCCCCGAGTGGGACGAGCAGTACTTC
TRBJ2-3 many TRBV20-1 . CSASRGGVLDTQYF TGCAGTGCTTCCCGTGGAGGGGTATTAGATACGCAGTATTTT
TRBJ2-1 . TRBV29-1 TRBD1 CSVEKGASYNEQFF TGCAGCGTTGAAAAGGGGGCATCCTACAATGAGCAGTTCTTC
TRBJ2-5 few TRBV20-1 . CSARSLDRPGETQYF TGCAGTGCTAGATCCTTAGACAGGCCGGGGGAGACCCAGTACTTC
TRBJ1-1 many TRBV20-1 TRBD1 CSARERGQGETEAFF TGCAGTGCTAGAGAAAGGGGACAGGGGGAGACTGAAGCTTTCTTT
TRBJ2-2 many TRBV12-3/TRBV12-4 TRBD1 CASSLGTGVHNGELFF TGTGCCAGCAGCCTAGGGACAGGGGTGCATAACGGGGAGCTGTTTTTT
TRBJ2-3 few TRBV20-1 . CSASILAGSPDTQYF TGCAGTGCTAGTATCCTCGCTGGGTCCCCTGATACGCAGTATTTT
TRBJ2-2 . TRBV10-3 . CAAQPGHQNTGELFF TGTGCCGCCCAACCGGGACATCAAAACACCGGGGAGCTGTTTTTT
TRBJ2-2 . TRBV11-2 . CASSSLFTGELFF TGTGCCAGCAGCTCTTTATTTACCGGGGAGCTGTTTTTT
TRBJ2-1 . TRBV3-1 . CASSFRQTLNNEQFF TGTGCCAGCAGCTTCCGACAGACTCTAAACAATGAGCAGTTCTTC